This T cell receptor beta chain was sequenced in a study of shared clonotypes between healthy human individuals. Clones were sequenced by immunoSEQ multiplex PCR, and TCRdb holds only the in-frame ones, with some missing. The sample includes roughly 2.5 million clones, over 85% of them seen just once. Details on this clone: The antigen remains unidentified.

Study outcomes and limitations: It was the few donors that limited the genetic and exposure-history diversity represented.

Germline-derived CDR1 and CDR2 are SEHNR and FQNEAQ (reference sequence). V trimming: 8 bases; J trimming: 4 bases; junction bases outside the gene matches: 11. The CDR3 loop spans 16 amino acids. Memory CD4+ cells were the fraction left after CD45RA+ naive selection. The clonotype was recovered from a man between 18 and 29 years old in good health. The chain carries TRBV7-9 and TRBJ1-2; TRBD1 matches at 12 bases. Input material: naive CD4+ T cells sorted from blood. Subset indicated: CD45RA+ positively selected. The CDR3 coding sequence is TGTGCCAGCGGGTCTTCCGGGACAGGGGGCTCCTATGGCTACACCTTC. Translating gives CASGSSGTGGSYGYTF. The full variable domain, rest sourced from reference TRBV7-9 and TRBJ1-2, is DTGVSQNPRHKITKRGQNVTFRCDPISEHNRLYWYRQTLGQGPEFLTYFQNEAQLEKSRLLSDRFSAERPKGSFSTLEIQRTEQGDSAMYLCASGSSGTGGSYGYTFGSGTRLTVV.